This T cell receptor (beta chain) was obtained from a study of shared clonotypes between healthy human individuals. Across several immunoSEQ plates, the genomic DNA of each subset was split evenly. Measured with immunoSEQ multiplex PCR; TCRdb has only the in-frame clones, and not every one. The table includes under 1 million clones, 85% to 95% detected once. To note about this clone: This sample includes further DNA sequences coding for the same CDR3.

CD45RO-negative, CCR7-positively selected cells formed the naive CD8 fraction, excluding terminally differentiated effector memory CD45RA+ cells. The junction had 7 bases not matched to a gene; V was cut back by 1 base and J by 6 bases. Germline V gene lookup returns CDR1 GTSNPN and CDR2 SVGIG (reference sequence). CDR3 size: 14 residues. The chain couples TRBV30 to TRBJ2-3, with TRBD2 matching 7 bases. This TCR was sampled from a man aged 25 to 40 in good health. The specimen was naive CD8+ T cells sorted from blood. CDR3 protein: CAWSAGRGTDTQYF. CDR3 DNA sequence: TGTGCCTGGAGTGCGGGGCGGGGGACGGATACGCAGTATTTT.